The following is a TCR beta chain sequence with its context. The target of this receptor is not known. Per-nucleotide qualities are absent, and no much larger clonotype sits a single base away. The immunoSEQ hsTCRB v3.0 assay was used at survey level resolution for TRB variable region sequencing. A depth of roughly 40,000-55,000 T-cell genomes per sample was targeted for TRB sequencing. Pooled TRB libraries were sequenced on an Illumina MiSeq with a v3 150-cycle kit. From the authors' description of their analysis: Repertoire analysis was run in R within a reproducible Nextflow workflow that covered QC, data transformation and analysis. LymphoSeq2, an R package for exploring AIRR-Seq data, was used to implement custom analyses. A few samples that produced fewer than 5000 total TRB sequences were removed, so approximately 190 HIV repertoires were analyzed. Among the roughly 190 retained HIV repertoires, 55 to 65 were collected before ART initiation and roughly 130 after ART initiation. Each repertoire was downsampled to 5000 TRB nucleotide sequences, and summary statistics were averaged across 100 downsampling iterations. The analysis kept only TRB sequences whose CDR3 regions were at least seven amino acids long. Diversity was measured with a Shannon entropy-derived clonality score and the Gini coefficient. In the repertoire networks, any two of the top 5000 CDR3 amino acid sequences were linked whenever the two sequences differed by an edit distance of one. For TRB CDR3 amino acid sequences, GLIPH2 was used to predict antigen specificity groups and MHC restriction. Known CMV, EBV, HIV or tissue antigen associations were flagged by matching CDR3 amino acid sequences against VDJdb and McPAS-TCR. Pre-ART, post-ART and control groups were compared with Wilcoxon signed-rank tests and Holm-Bonferroni correction. TCRdb retrieved this table from immuneACCESS and kept in-frame rearrangements only. Not all clones are present; in checked studies, unresolved V genes account for under half, and no reason is known for the remainder. D and trimming come from the DNA, and the V and J calls and clone size come from that table. For this sample there are 15,000 to 20,000 clones; around 90% appear just once. The ten biggest clones cover roughly an eighth of the sample.

The sample comes from a study of long-term antiretroviral therapy in people with HIV (dated by TCRdb to 2022 to 2024). Study-wide context: The earliest samples were collected approximately a decade before the 2015 WHO recommendation for immediate ART, a period when ART was typically delayed until CD4 counts fell. A retrospective serial study tested whether changes in peripheral blood TRB repertoire composition and diversity were associated with ART initiation and durable HIV suppression. A total of under 250 cryopreserved PBMC samples were contributed to the cohort by 30 adults with confirmed HIV infection, with samples collected serially over a mean of approximately six years (range 1-12). Of the 25 to 30 participants with HIV, about twelve were female. No cross-contamination during QIAcube processing turned up in test extractions that ran a monoclonal T-cell line alongside 33 polyclonal samples. Results the study describes overall, beyond this receptor: Owing to limited PBMC availability, only the TCR beta chain was sequenced, without alpha chain pairing. Expanded TRB clones identified before ART initiation dominated the repertoire at all time points, although this dominance fluctuated and declined in many PLHIV after ART. The samples were dated from about 2004 to 2017, and the ART regimens that were used may be less effective than current ART regimens. Inferences about post-ART repertoire changes are limited because no data were available on ART adherence, viral resistance or therapy changes. HIV repertoires had narrower CDR3 length ranges than controls, and the network structure suggested an antigen-experienced repertoire that shifted only slightly toward naive after ART. Because cell numbers in pre-ART samples were limited, unsorted PBMC were profiled instead of sorted CD4+ and CD8+ T cells. Starting ART was linked to a significant rise in TRB diversity, yet even after long-term ART the diversity remained significantly lower than in transplant donor controls.

To be included, a participant needed at least one PBMC sample from before ART initiation plus at least two post-ART samples. Every participant with HIV received treatment in the United States of America. Cryopreserved samples of about 0.95-10 million PBMC were thawed and washed before DNA extraction. At the time of the earliest PBMC sample, participants with HIV were aged between roughly 20 and 54 years. PBMC samples from each participant spanned 1-4 timepoints before ART initiation and 2-8 timepoints after ART initiation, with a median of 7 samples. Serial HIV viral load, CD4+ T-cell count, ART history and demographic data were obtained for every participant. Genomic DNA was extracted from unsorted PBMC with a Qiagen kit on a QIAcube, processed in batches of 12 samples. Including cysteine and phenylalanine, the CDR3 has 18 amino acids. Left in the record is the CDR3 DNA by itself, 54 bases read in frame from the first base. At the junction V is shortened by 2 bases and J by 2 bases; bases outside the gene matches: 14. CDR1 and CDR2 (SGHVS, FNYEAQ) derive from the germline V gene.

Rearrangement joined TRBV7-6 to TRBJ2-7; 8 central bases correspond to TRBD1. The starting material was unsorted PBMCs, obtained 6.9 years after starting antiretroviral therapy. This TCR came from a man in his fifties or sixties with HIV. The CDR3 has the sequence CASSLTPRQGSSTYEQYF. The sequenced DNA is TGTGCCAGCAGCTTAACACCCCGACAGGGGTCATCAACCTACGAGCAGTACTTC.